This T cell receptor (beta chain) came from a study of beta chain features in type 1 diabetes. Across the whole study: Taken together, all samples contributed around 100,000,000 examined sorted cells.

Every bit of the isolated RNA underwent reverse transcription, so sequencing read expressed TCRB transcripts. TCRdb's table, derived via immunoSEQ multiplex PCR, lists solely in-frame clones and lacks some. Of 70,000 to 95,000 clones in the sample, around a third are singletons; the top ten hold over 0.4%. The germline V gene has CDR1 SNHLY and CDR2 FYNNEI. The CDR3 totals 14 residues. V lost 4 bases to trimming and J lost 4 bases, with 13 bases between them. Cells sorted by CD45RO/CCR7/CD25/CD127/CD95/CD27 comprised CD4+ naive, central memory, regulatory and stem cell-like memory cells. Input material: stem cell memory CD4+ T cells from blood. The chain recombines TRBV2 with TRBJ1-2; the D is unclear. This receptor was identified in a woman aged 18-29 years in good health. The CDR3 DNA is TGTGCCAGCAGTGTTCAGAATTCCCCCTATGGCTACACCTTC. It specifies CASSVQNSPYGYTF.